What follows are 7 T cell receptor beta chains derived from one specimen sequenced in a study of T cell responses to AZD1222 COVID-19 vaccine. Data came from immunoSEQ multiplex PCR; TCRdb stores just in-frame clones and leaves some out. There are more than 80,000 clones in the sample; roughly 88% occur only once, and about 3.4% lies in the top ten. The sequences come from peripheral blood, collected 28 days after the second AZD1222 dose. The receptor source for this set is an adult who received the AZD1222 COVID-19 vaccine.

The chain is built from TRBV28 and TRBJ1-1, with D possibly being TRBD1 (6 bases). This CDR3 is 12 amino acids long. Germline CDR1 MDHEN, CDR2 SYDVKM. Trimming left V 7 bases short and J 11 bases short, with 17 bases between. In DNA form, the CDR3 reads TGTGCCAGCAACCAGCGGGGGCGATCGGCTTTCTTT. Its translation is CASNQRGRSAFF.

There are a few counts of this clone. The rearrangement joins TRBV6-4 to TRBJ1-6; D is uncertain. V gave up 0 bases and J gave up 10 bases, with 13 bases separating them. The CDR3 length is 15 residues. Germline V CDR1 and CDR2: MRHNA, SNTAGT. DNA for the CDR3: TGTGCCAGCAGTGACTCCCCCAATAACGGATCACCCCTCCACTTT. It translates to CASSDSPNNGSPLHF.

The chain recombines TRBV5-3 with TRBJ2-1; D is perhaps TRBD2 (6 bases). TRBV5-3 is assigned to the ORF class and has an uncertain function. The V end was cut by 1 base, the J end by 4 bases, with 12 bases between. The CDR3 sequence is 15 residues long. The DNA for the CDR3 is TGTGCCAGAAGCTTGAAAGGTCGGGAGTACAATGAGCAGTTCTTC. This translates into CARSLKGREYNEQFF.

This clone has only one observation. The chain combines TRBV6-2 or TRBV6-3 with TRBJ2-7; D unresolved. Looked up from germline, CDR1 is MNHEY and CDR2 is SVGEGT. The CDR3 sequence is 12 residues long. Trimming left V 2 bases short and J 3 bases short, with 5 bases between. Here the CDR3 reads CASSYEFYEQYF. In DNA form, the CDR3 reads TGTGCCAGCAGTTACGAGTTCTACGAGCAGTACTTC.

This chain connects TRBV11-2 to TRBJ1-1; D is ambiguous. There are 14 residues in the CDR3. V lost 4 bases and J lost 5, with 14 bases in between. In germline, CDR1 is SGHAT, CDR2 FQNNGV. CDR3 bases: TGTGCCAGCAGCTCGCTTACCATGGGGACTGAAGCTTTCTTT. It translates to CASSSLTMGTEAFF.

In its sample, this clone was seen a few times. The gene calls are TRBV2 and TRBJ1-1; D gene uncertain. CDR1 is SNHLY and CDR2 is FYNNEI in the germline V gene. V lost 1 base to trimming and J lost 4 bases, with 10 bases between them. This CDR3 comprises 14 residues. The CDR3 DNA reads as TGTGCCAGCAGTGAAGAGGGAGGAATCACTGAAGCTTTCTTT. Its translation: CASSEEGGITEAFF.

The genes are TRBV3-1 (or the pseudogene TRBV3-2) and TRBJ1-1, with D possibly TRBD1 on 5 matching bases. The germline V gene has CDR1 LGHDT and CDR2 YNNKEL (reference sequence). Trimming left V 1 base short and J 4 bases short, with 19 bases between. CDR3 size: 17 residues. CDR3 DNA: TGTGCCAGCAGCCAAGGAGGGCAGGGCGGTGAACTCACTGAAGCTTTCTTT. Translation: CASSQGGQGGELTEAFF.